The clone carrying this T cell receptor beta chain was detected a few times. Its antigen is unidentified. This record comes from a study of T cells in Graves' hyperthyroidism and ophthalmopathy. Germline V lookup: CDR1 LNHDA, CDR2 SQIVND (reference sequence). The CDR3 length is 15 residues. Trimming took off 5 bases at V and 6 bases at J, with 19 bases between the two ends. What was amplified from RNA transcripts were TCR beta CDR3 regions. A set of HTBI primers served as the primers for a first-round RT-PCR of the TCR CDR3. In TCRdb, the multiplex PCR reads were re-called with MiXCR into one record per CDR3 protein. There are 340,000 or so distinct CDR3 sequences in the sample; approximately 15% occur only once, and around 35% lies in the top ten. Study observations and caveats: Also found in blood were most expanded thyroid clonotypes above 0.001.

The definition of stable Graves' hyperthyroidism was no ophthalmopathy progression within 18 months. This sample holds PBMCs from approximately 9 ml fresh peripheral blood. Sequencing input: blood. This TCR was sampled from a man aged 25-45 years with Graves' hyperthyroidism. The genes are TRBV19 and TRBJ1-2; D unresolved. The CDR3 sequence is CASSRKKGNSDGYTF. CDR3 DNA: TGTGCCAGTAGTCGCAAGAAGGGAAACTCGGATGGCTACACCTTC.